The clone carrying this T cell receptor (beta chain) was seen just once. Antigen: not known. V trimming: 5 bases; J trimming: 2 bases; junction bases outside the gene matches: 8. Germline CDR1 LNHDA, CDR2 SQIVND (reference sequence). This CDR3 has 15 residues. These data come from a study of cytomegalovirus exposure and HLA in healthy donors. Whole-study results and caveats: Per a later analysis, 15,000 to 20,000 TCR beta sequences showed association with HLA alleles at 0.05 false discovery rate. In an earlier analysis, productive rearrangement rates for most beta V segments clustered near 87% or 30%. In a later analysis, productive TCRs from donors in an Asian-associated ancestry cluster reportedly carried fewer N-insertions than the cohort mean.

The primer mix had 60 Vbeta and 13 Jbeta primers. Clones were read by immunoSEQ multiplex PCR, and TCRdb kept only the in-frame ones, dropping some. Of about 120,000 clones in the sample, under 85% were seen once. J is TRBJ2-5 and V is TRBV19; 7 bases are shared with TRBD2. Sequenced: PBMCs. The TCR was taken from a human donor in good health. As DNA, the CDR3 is TGTGCCAGTAGTCCAGGGAGGGCGGGGCAAGAGACCCAGTACTTC. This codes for CASSPGRAGQETQYF. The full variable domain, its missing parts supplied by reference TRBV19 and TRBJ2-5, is DGGITQSPKYLFRKEGQNVTLSCEQNLNHDAMYWYRQDPGQGLRLIYYSQIVNDFQKGDIAEGYSVSREKKESFPLTVTSAQKNPTAFYLCASSPGRAGQETQYFGPGTRLLVL.